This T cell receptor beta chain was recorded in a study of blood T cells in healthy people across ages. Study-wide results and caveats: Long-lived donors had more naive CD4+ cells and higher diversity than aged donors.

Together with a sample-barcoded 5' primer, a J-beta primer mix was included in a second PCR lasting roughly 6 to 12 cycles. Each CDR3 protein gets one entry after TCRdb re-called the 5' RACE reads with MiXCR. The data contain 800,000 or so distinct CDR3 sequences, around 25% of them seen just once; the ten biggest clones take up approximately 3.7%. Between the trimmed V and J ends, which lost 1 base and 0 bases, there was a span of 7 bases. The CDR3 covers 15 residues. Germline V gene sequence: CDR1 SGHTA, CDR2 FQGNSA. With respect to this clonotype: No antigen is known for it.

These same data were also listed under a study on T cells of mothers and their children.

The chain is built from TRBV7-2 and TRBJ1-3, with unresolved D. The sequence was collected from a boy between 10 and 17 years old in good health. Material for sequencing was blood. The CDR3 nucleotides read TGTGCCAGCAGCTTAGTAGTGAACTCTGGAAACACCATATATTTT. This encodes CASSLVVNSGNTIYF.